This is a list of T cell receptor beta chains from one sample in a study of OX40 agonist ivuxolimab in advanced cancers. Data came from immunoSEQ multiplex PCR; TCRdb stores just in-frame clones and leaves some out. The sample carries 60,000 to 70,000 clones, 86% recorded once. The sample in question was CD4+ or CD8+ T cells sorted from blood, obtained in a trial of the OX40 agonist ivuxolimab. All receptors come from an adult with an advanced solid tumor such as melanoma, head and neck, liver or kidney cancer. The CDR3 runs from the conserved cysteine through the conserved F or W. The D gene is left open where the match is weak. Clone size is shown for a subset of rows, as once, few, many or a class of expanded clone.

j_call cdr3_length clone_size v_call d_call cdr3_nt cdr3_aa
TRBJ1-1 14 NA TRBV6-5 NA TGTGCCAGCAGGGCACCCGGCGAGAACACTGAAGCTTTCTTT CASRAPGENTEAFF
TRBJ2-2 15 NA TRBV7-7 NA TGTGCCAGCAGCTTAAGTAGCGGGAACACCGGGGAGCTGTTTTTT CASSLSSGNTGELFF
TRBJ2-7 13 NA TRBV5-8 NA TGTGCCAGCAGCTTGATGGGAGAGGAGAGGCAGTACTTC CASSLMGEERQYF
TRBJ2-7 15 NA TRBV4-3 NA TGCGCCAGCAGTGACAAAGGGGCCGCCAACTACGAGCAGTACTTC CASSDKGAANYEQYF
TRBJ2-7 12 few TRBV29-1 NA TGCAGCGCCTCCGGGGGCTTCAGCGAGCAGTACTTC CSASGGFSEQYF
TRBJ2-7 15 NA TRBV6-6 TRBD1 TGTGCCAGCAGTTACTCCGGGACAGGGAGCTACGAGCAGTACTTC CASSYSGTGSYEQYF
TRBJ1-5 15 once TRBV28 NA TGTGCCAGCGGCGGCGGGGGGTCCCCCAATCAGCCCCAGCATTTT CASGGGGSPNQPQHF
TRBJ2-3 16 NA TRBV7-7 NA TGTGCCAGCAGCTTAGGGGGACCCGGGGCGCAGGATACGCAGTATTTT CASSLGGPGAQDTQYF
TRBJ2-2 14 NA TRBV4-2 NA TGTGCCAGCAGCCAAGTCAGGGGCACCGGGGAGCTGTTTTTT CASSQVRGTGELFF
TRBJ2-1 15 NA TRBV10-2 TRBD2 TGCGCCAGCTCTCCGACTAGCGTATCCTACAATGAGCAGTTCTTC CASSPTSVSYNEQFF
TRBJ1-2 14 NA TRBV5-4 TRBD1 TGTGCCAGCAGCTTGGCGGGACAGGTCTATGGCTACACCTTC CASSLAGQVYGYTF
TRBJ1-2 13 NA TRBV7-2 NA TGTGCCAGCAGCAGAGGGTTAAACTATGGCTACACCTTC CASSRGLNYGYTF
TRBJ2-7 14 NA TRBV11-1 NA TGTGCCAGCAGCCTCTTGGGAGGATACTCCGAGCAGTACTTC CASSLLGGYSEQYF
TRBJ2-1 17 NA TRBV30 TRBD2 TGTGCCTGCGACAGCGCGGGGGGGAGGTTCTCCTACAATGAGCAGTTCTTC CACDSAGGRFSYNEQFF
TRBJ2-1 15 NA TRBV11-3 TRBD2 TGTGCCAGCAGCCGGGGACTAGCGGGAGGCAATGAGCAGTTCTTC CASSRGLAGGNEQFF
TRBJ1-2 13 NA TRBV28 TRBD1 TGTGCCAGCAGTCCCGGACAGGGTGGTGGCTACACCTTC CASSPGQGGGYTF
TRBJ2-1 14 NA TRBV19 TRBD2 TGTGCCAGTAGTAGCTGGACTAGTGGCGATGAGCAGTTCTTC CASSSWTSGDEQFF
TRBJ1-5 13 NA TRBV4-2 NA TGTGCCAGCAGCCAAGGGGGGCATCAGCCCCAGCATTTT CASSQGGHQPQHF
TRBJ1-1 14 NA TRBV5-1 NA TGCGCCAGCAGCTTGCGGTCCCTGGACACTGAAGCTTTCTTT CASSLRSLDTEAFF